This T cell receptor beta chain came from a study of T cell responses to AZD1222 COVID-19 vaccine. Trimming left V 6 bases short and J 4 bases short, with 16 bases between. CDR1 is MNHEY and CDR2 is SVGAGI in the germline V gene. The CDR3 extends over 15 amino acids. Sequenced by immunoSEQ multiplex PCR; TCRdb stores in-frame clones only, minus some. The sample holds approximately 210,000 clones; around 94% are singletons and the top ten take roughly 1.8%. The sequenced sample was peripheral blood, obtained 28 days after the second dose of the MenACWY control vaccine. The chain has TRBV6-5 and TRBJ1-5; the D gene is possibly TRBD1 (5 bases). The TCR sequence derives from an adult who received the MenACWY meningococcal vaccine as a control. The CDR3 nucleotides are TGTGCCAGCAGCCACGGGAAACAGGCAAATCAGCCCCAGCATTTT. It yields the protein CASSHGKQANQPQHF.